Presented here are 18 T cell receptor beta chains from one specimen sequenced in a study of early T cells in non-severe SARS-CoV-2 infection. MiXCR was run by TCRdb on the 5' RACE reads, yielding one entry per CDR3 protein. The sample includes tens of thousands of distinct CDR3 sequences, around 7% seen only once; the top ten take around 5.1%. The specimen was whole blood. The source of these receptors is an adult who was a healthcare worker with PCR-confirmed SARS-CoV-2 infection or an uninfected control (not recorded which).

This clonotype was found a few times. V gene TRBV7-2 combines with J gene TRBJ2-5; D unclear. CDR3 length equals 16 residues. CDR1 is SGHTA and CDR2 is FQGNSA in the germline V gene. Trimming shortened V by 2 bases and J by 0 bases, and 13 bases separated the two germline ends. Written as DNA, the CDR3 is TGTGCCAGCAGCTTACGAGCGACATGGAACCAAGAGACCCAGTACTTC. Its protein is CASSLRATWNQETQYF.

The sample holds many counts of this clonotype. V is TRBV18 and J is TRBJ1-5; D gene uncertain. CDR3 length: 15 amino acids. Trimming pared 0 bases from V and 4 bases from J, leaving 10 bases between. Germline V gene data show CDR1 as KGHSH and CDR2 as LQKENI. The CDR3 protein is CASSPPRGLNQPQHF. The DNA for the CDR3 is TGTGCCAGCTCACCACCGAGAGGGTTAAATCAGCCCCAGCATTTT.

In its sample, this clonotype was seen many times. The chain couples TRBV7-3 to TRBJ2-3; D may correspond to TRBD1 or TRBD2 (5 bases each). Per the germline V gene, CDR1 is SGHTA and CDR2 is FQGTGA. The V end lost 5 bases, the J end lost 0 bases, and 9 bases lay between the germline ends. This CDR3 contains 14 residues. The CDR3 bases are TGTGCCAGCAGCATGGGACCGAGCACAGATACGCAGTATTTT. Amino acids: CASSMGPSTDTQYF.

This clonotype was found a few times. The J gene is TRBJ1-3, the V gene TRBV4-3, with D hard to call. The CDR3 has 15 amino acids. Trimming removed 0 bases from V and 1 base from J, with 7 bases in between. Per the germline V gene, CDR1 is LGHNA and CDR2 is YSLEER. The CDR3 sequence: CASSQDAESGNTIYF. The CDR3 region has the DNA TGCGCCAGCAGCCAAGATGCCGAGTCTGGAAACACCATATATTTT.

V usage is TRBV12-3 or TRBV12-4 and J usage is TRBJ1-5; D may be TRBD1 (5 bases). This CDR3 is built from 13 residues. V was clipped by 3 bases and J by 3 bases, with 6 bases between them. The CDR3 region is CASSFRANQPQHF. CDR3 in DNA: TGTGCCAGCAGTTTCAGGGCCAATCAGCCCCAGCATTTT.

This clonotype was observed a few times. The V call is TRBV28, the J call TRBJ2-2; D remains unclear. The V end lost 7 bases, the J end lost 4 bases, and 16 bases lay between the germline ends. This CDR3 is 15 amino acids long. Germline loops: CDR1 MDHEN, CDR2 SYDVKM. This CDR3 reads CASKLGLSGTGELFF. DNA for the CDR3: TGTGCCAGCAAACTGGGATTATCCGGCACCGGGGAGCTGTTTTTT. Filled out from reference TRBV28 and TRBJ2-2, the complete variable domain reads DVKVTQSSRYLVKRTGEKVFLECVQDMDHENMFWYRQDPGLGLRLIYFSYDVKMKEKGDIPEGYSVSREKKERFSLILESASTNQTSMYLCASKLGLSGTGELFFGEGSRLTVL.

Ten or more counts support this clonotype. The chain is built from TRBV5-1 and TRBJ2-3; D remains unclear. CDR1 is SGHRS and CDR2 is YFSETQ in the germline V gene. V was pared by 5 bases and J by 0 bases, with 16 bases between. The CDR3 totals 16 residues. The CDR3 region is CASSFNPYSSTDTQYF. CDR3 in DNA: TGCGCCAGCAGTTTCAACCCGTATTCTAGCACAGATACGCAGTATTTT.

The chain has TRBV6-2 or TRBV6-3 and TRBJ2-5, with D uncertain. The CDR3 has 14 residues. Germline V lookup: CDR1 MNHEY, CDR2 SVGEGT. Between the trimmed V and J ends, which lost 6 bases and 5 bases, there was a span of 16 bases. The CDR3 protein is CASRRLEARETQYF. As DNA, the CDR3 is TGTGCCAGCAGACGACTCGAAGCCCGCGAGACCCAGTACTTC.

This clonotype occurred many times. The chain recombines TRBV20-1 with TRBJ2-2, with 9 positions matching TRBD2. The trim removed 2 bases at V and 5 bases at J, leaving 6 bases unmatched. CDR1 and CDR2 (germline): DFQATT, SNEGSKA (reference sequence). The CDR3 spans 15 residues. CDR3 in amino acids: CSARHSGGGTGELFF. CDR3 coding DNA: TGCAGTGCTAGACATAGCGGGGGTGGTACCGGGGAGCTGTTTTTT.

This clonotype came up many times. This chain joins TRBV14 and TRBJ2-3, with D unresolved. V was cut by 3 bases and J by 9 bases, with 7 bases left in between. Germline loops: CDR1 SGHDN, CDR2 FVKESK. The CDR3 spans 11 residues. The CDR3 spells CASSQGLTQYF. As DNA, the CDR3 is TGTGCCAGCAGCCAGGGCTTAACGCAGTATTTT.

At least ten counts were recorded for this clonotype. The genes are TRBV6-2 or TRBV6-3 and TRBJ2-5; possibly TRBD1 or TRBD2 for D (6 bases each). Germline values: CDR1 MNHEY, CDR2 SVGEGT. CDR3 length: 14 residues. V lost 6 bases and J lost 1, with 12 bases in between. The DNA of the CDR3 is TGTGCCAGCAGCCTCGGAGGGGGCCAAGAGACCCAGTACTTC. Amino acid sequence: CASSLGGGQETQYF.

This chain joins TRBV30 and TRBJ1-1, with 10 bases lining up with TRBD1. CDR3 length: 16 residues. J gave up 0 bases and V 6 bases, and 10 bases lay outside the gene matches. Germline values: CDR1 GTSNPN, CDR2 SVGIG (reference sequence). The CDR3 bases are TGTGCCTGTAATGGGGGACAGGGGCTAATGAACACTGAAGCTTTCTTT. Its translation: CACNGGQGLMNTEAFF.

This clonotype was recorded many times. V and J are TRBV7-9 and TRBJ2-7; D is perhaps TRBD1 (6 bases). CDR3 length: 11 residues. CDR1 and CDR2 from the germline V gene are SEHNR and FQNEAQ (reference sequence). V lost 11 bases to trimming and J lost 4 bases, with 12 bases between them. The CDR3 spells CAALRGYEQYF. The CDR3 DNA follows: TGTGCCGCCCTTAGGGGGTACGAGCAGTACTTC.

This clonotype was recorded at least ten times. This rearrangement joins TRBV29-1 to TRBJ1-1; D not resolved. V lost 5 bases to trimming and J lost 6 bases, with 7 bases between them. Per the germline V gene, CDR1 is SQVTM and CDR2 is ANQGSEA. The CDR3 runs to 10 residues. The CDR3 is CSVLVAEAFF. CDR3 sequence (DNA): TGCAGCGTTTTAGTAGCTGAAGCTTTCTTT.

This clonotype was recorded many times. The CDR3 DNA follows: TGTGCCAGCTCCGGGACACCTACCTACAATGAGCAGTTCTTC. As protein: CASSGTPTYNEQFF. The J gene is TRBJ2-1, the V gene TRBV19; a weak D match, TRBD1 (6 bases). Germline lookup yields CDR1 LNHDA and CDR2 SQIVND (reference sequence). V was trimmed by 9 bases and J by 2 bases, leaving 14 bases between them. CDR3 size: 14 residues.

There are many counts of this clonotype. The chain links TRBV20-1 to TRBJ2-7, with 9 bases lining up with TRBD1. CDR1 and CDR2 from the germline V gene are DFQATT and SNEGSKA (reference sequence). CDR3 size: 12 residues. The ends lost 7 bases at V and 5 bases at J; junction bases unmatched: 6. The CDR3 nucleotides are TGCAGTGTGGGGACAGGGATGGACGAGCAGTACTTC. The encoded protein is CSVGTGMDEQYF.

This clonotype was recorded at least ten times. V gene TRBV20-1 combines with J gene TRBJ2-3; unclear D gene. CDR1 and CDR2 (germline): DFQATT, SNEGSKA (reference sequence). Trimming removed 5 bases from V and 1 base from J, with 10 bases in between. There are 13 residues in the CDR3. CDR3 protein: CSAPSRGTDTQYF. The CDR3 DNA reads TGCAGTGCTCCTTCGCGAGGCACAGATACGCAGTATTTT.

This clonotype was detected ten times or more. The chain is built from TRBV25-1 and TRBJ2-7; 11 nucleotides line up with TRBD1. This CDR3 is built from 13 residues. CDR1 and CDR2 from the germline V gene are MGHDK and SYGVNS. V lost 8 bases and J lost 4; bases outside the gene matches: 4. The CDR3 spells CASAGTGGYEQYF. The DNA of the CDR3 is TGTGCCAGCGCCGGGACAGGGGGGTACGAGCAGTACTTC.